The TCR beta chain under discussion was sequenced for a study of T cell responses to AZD1222 COVID-19 vaccine. General observations from the study: Among spike-specific TCRs, nearly half reportedly target unmutated variant regions. Regions 160-218 and 743-854 held dominance among vaccine-associated CD4 TCRs, which spanned spike. Scientists sampled the repertoires only once the peak T cell response had passed. Only six or seven AZD1222 recipients tested seropositive at baseline.

Assay used: immunoSEQ multiplex PCR; TCRdb lists only in-frame clones, some missing. This repertoire shows 100,000 to 150,000 clones, 88% found once; its top ten account for roughly 20%. CDR3 length: 13 residues. The V gene lost 4 bases and the J gene lost 8 bases, with 12 bases spanning the gap. The germline V gene encodes CDR1 LNHNV and CDR2 YYDKDF (reference sequence). Comment on this clone: The antigen remains undetermined.

This receptor was obtained from an adult in good health. The chain carries TRBV15 and TRBJ2-1; a possible D gene is TRBD2 (6 bases). Sequencing used peripheral blood, obtained on day 0 of MenACWY control vaccination. The CDR3 nucleotides read TGTGCCACCAGCATCGGGAGTTCGGATGAGCAGTTCTTC. Amino acids: CATSIGSSDEQFF.